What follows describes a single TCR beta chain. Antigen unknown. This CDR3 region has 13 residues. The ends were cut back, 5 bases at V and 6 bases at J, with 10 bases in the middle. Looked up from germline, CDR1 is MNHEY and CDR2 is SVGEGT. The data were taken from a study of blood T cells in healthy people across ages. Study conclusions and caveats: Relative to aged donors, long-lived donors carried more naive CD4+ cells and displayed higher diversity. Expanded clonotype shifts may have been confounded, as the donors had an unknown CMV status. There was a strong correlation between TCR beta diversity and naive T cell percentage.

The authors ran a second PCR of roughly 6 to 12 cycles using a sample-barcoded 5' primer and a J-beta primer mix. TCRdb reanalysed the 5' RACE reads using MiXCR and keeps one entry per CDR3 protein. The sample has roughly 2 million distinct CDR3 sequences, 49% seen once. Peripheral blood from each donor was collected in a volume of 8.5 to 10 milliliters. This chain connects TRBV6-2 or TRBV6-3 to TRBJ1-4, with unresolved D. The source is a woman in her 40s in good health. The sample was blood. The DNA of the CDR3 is TGTGCCAGCAGTGACCGGATATATGAAAAACTGTTTTTT. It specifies CASSDRIYEKLFF.